These 13 T cell receptor beta chains share one sample of origin, sequenced in a study of cytomegalovirus exposure and HLA in healthy donors. Primers included in the PCR were 60 Vbeta and 13 Jbeta primers. TCRdb keeps only in-frame clones here, not all; method: immunoSEQ multiplex PCR. The table records under 150,000 clones, around 82% of them present only once. The sequenced material came from PBMCs. All receptors derive from a woman in her 30s in good health and CMV-seropositive.

In DNA form, the CDR3 reads TGTGCCAGTAGTATATACAGGGGCACTAATGAAAAACTGTTTTTT. Translated: CASSIYRGTNEKLFF. The chain couples TRBV19 to TRBJ1-4, with TRBD1 matching 7 bases. V shed 2 bases and J 2 bases; nucleotides not matched to a gene: 2. Germline CDR1 LNHDA, CDR2 SQIVND (reference sequence). This CDR3 is 15 amino acids long.

The V gene is TRBV5-4, the J gene TRBJ2-3; no reliable D call. Germline CDR1 reads SGHNT; CDR2 reads YYREEE (reference sequence). The CDR3 runs 12 residues. Trimming left V 4 bases short and J 0 bases short, with 3 bases between. The chain's CDR3 is CASSGSTDTQYF. Written as DNA, the CDR3 is TGTGCCAGCAGCGGCAGCACAGATACGCAGTATTTT.

The rearrangement uses TRBV6-6 and TRBJ2-7; D not resolved. Germline CDR1 is MNHNY and CDR2 is SVGAGI (reference sequence). The CDR3 runs to 15 residues. V lost 6 bases and J lost 3, with 18 bases in between. DNA of the CDR3: TGTGCCAGCAGCACACGTTCTCCGCTCCGCTACGAGCAGTACTTC. Its protein is CASSTRSPLRYEQYF.

Comments on this clone: A read error may account for a junction end that differs from germline. This chain joins TRBV7-9 and TRBJ2-7, with 13 bases fitting TRBD2. The CDR3 covers 16 residues. Germline CDR1 and CDR2: SEHNR and FQNEAQ (reference sequence). CDR3 nucleotides: TGTGCCAGCAGCGCCGAACTAGCGGGGGGGACCTACGTGCAGTACTTC. Its translation: CASSAELAGGTYVQYF.

This clone was detected once. The gene calls are TRBV7-9 and TRBJ1-2; D is perhaps TRBD1 (5 bases). V gave up 4 bases and J gave up 6 bases, with 9 bases separating them. Germline V gene data show CDR1 as SEHNR and CDR2 as FQNEAQ (reference sequence). This CDR3 is built from 12 residues. CDR3 sequence reads: CASSSRVDGYTF. The DNA of the CDR3 is TGTGCCAGCAGCTCCAGGGTCGATGGCTACACCTTC.

The chain employs TRBV11-3 and TRBJ1-1; 8 positions agree with TRBD1. Trimming took 4 bases from V and 7 from J; bases not matched to a gene: 8. This CDR3 contains 14 residues. Germline V gene sequence: CDR1 SGHNT, CDR2 YENEEA. The CDR3, as DNA: TGTGCCAGCAGCTCCCGGGACAGGAGGTATGAAGCTTTCTTT. This sequence encodes CASSSRDRRYEAFF.

CDR3 DNA sequence: TGTGCCAGCAGCTCGATGGAGGGCGGGACTGAAGCTTTCTTT. This sequence encodes CASSSMEGGTEAFF. The genes are TRBV7-6 and TRBJ1-1; D gene uncertain. Germline-derived CDR1 and CDR2 are SGHVS and FNYEAQ. Deletions cut 4 bases from V and 5 bases from J, with 14 bases between. The CDR3 loop spans 14 amino acids.

The V and J genes are TRBV6-5 and TRBJ1-5, with 11 bases that match TRBD1. Germline V gives CDR1 MNHEY, CDR2 SVGAGI. Trimming removed 6 bases from V and 6 bases from J; junction bases left unmatched: 7. CDR3 size: 15 residues. The CDR3 nucleotides read TGTGCCAGCAGAGGACAGGGGGCTGGTTTTCAGCCCCAGCATTTT. This encodes CASRGQGAGFQPQHF.

The chain has TRBV9 and TRBJ1-2, with no clear D. V dropped 4 bases and J dropped 10 bases, with 11 bases sitting between them. Per germline, CDR1 SGDLS and CDR2 YYNGEE. The CDR3 length is 11 residues. The DNA of the CDR3 is TGTGCCAGCAGCACCCTGCAGGTCTACACCTTC. Translation gives CASSTLQVYTF.

The J gene is TRBJ1-6, the V gene TRBV14; 10 bases map to TRBD1. Germline trimming cut 3 bases from V and 9 bases from J; bases unmatched to any gene: 2. Germline V CDR1 and CDR2: SGHDN, FVKESK. The CDR3 covers 14 residues. The CDR3: CASSHRDRGSPLHF. The CDR3 DNA reads as TGTGCCAGCAGCCACCGGGACAGGGGTTCACCCCTCCACTTT.

This clone appeared a few times. This rearrangement joins TRBV7-6 to TRBJ2-1; no clear D gene. This CDR3 has 13 residues. Trimming removed 3 bases from V and 9 bases from J, with 12 bases in between. Germline CDR1 is SGHVS and CDR2 is FNYEAQ. CDR3 bases: TGTGCCAGCAGCTTTAGTTCGGAGTTTGAGCAGTTCTTC. Translation gives CASSFSSEFEQFF.

In its sample, this clone was seen once. The rearrangement links TRBV30 to TRBJ1-5, with D possibly matching TRBD1 (5 bases). The V gene's germline CDR1 is GTSNPN and CDR2 SVGIG (reference sequence). The germline V and J ends were trimmed by 1 base and 0 bases, with 7 bases remaining between them. The CDR3 extends over 14 amino acids. The CDR3 coding sequence is TGTGCCTGGAGTGGACAGATTAGCAATCAGCCCCAGCATTTT. Translation gives CAWSGQISNQPQHF.

V and J are TRBV6-1 and TRBJ1-1; 8 nucleotides line up with TRBD1. Germline assignment: CDR1 MNHNS and CDR2 SASEGT. CDR3 length equals 15 residues. Germline trimming cut 2 bases from V and 3 bases from J; bases unmatched to any gene: 5. This CDR3 reads CASSEQGARDTEAFF. The CDR3 bases are TGTGCCAGCAGTGAACAGGGGGCGCGGGACACTGAAGCTTTCTTT.